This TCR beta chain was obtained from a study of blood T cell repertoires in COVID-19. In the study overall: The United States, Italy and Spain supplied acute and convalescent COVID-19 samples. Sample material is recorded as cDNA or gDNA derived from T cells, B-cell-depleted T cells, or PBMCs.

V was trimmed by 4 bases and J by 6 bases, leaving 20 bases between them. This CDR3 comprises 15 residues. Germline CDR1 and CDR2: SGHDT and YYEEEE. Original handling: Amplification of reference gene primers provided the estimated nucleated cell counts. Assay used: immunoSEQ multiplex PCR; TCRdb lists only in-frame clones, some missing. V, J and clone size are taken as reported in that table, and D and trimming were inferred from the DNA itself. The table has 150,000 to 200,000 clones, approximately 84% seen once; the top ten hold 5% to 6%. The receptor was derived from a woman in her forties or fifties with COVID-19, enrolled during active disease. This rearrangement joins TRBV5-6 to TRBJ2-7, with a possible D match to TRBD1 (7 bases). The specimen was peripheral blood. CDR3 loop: CASSTGQEGGLEQYF. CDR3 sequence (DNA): TGTGCCAGCAGCACCGGACAGGAGGGTGGGCTCGAGCAGTACTTC. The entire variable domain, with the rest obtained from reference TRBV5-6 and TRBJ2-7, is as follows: DAGVTQSPTHLIKTRGQQVTLRCSPKSGHDTVSWYQQALGQGPQFIFQYYEEEERQRGNFPDRFSGHQFPNYSSELNVNALLLGDSALYLCASSTGQEGGLEQYFGPGTRLTVT.